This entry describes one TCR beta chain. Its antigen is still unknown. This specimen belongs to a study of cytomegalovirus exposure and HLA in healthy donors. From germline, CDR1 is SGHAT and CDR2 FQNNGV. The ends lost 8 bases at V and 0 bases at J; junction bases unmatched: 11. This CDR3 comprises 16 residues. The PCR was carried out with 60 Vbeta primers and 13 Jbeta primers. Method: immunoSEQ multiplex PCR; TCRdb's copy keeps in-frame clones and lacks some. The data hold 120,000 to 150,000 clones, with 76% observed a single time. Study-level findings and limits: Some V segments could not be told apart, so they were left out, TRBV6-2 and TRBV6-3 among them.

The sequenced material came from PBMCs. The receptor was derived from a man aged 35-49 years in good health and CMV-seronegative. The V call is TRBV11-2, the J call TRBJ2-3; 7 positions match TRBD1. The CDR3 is CASGSHRGFSTDTQYF. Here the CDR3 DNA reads TGTGCCAGCGGCTCCCACAGGGGTTTTAGCACAGATACGCAGTATTTT.